This passage covers 29 T cell receptor beta chains from one sample sequenced in a study of blood T cell repertoires in COVID-19. Clones were sequenced by immunoSEQ multiplex PCR, and TCRdb holds only the in-frame ones, with some missing. The table records 65,000 to 90,000 clones, roughly 85% of them present only once. Material: peripheral blood. These receptors all stem from a human donor in a cohort sampled during active COVID-19.

This chain uses TRBV27 with TRBJ2-1; D perhaps matches TRBD2 (7 bases). V lost 7 bases, J lost 7 bases, and 14 bases lay in between. This CDR3 is built from 13 residues. CDR1 is MNHEY, CDR2 SMNVEV, per germline (reference sequence). The CDR3 DNA follows: TGTGCCAGCAAGGGGGGGACCGCTAATGAGCAGTTCTTC. Its protein product is CASKGGTANEQFF.

The chain has TRBV7-9 and TRBJ2-3; D is perhaps TRBD1 (7 bases). This CDR3 spans 15 amino acids. The germline V gene encodes CDR1 SEHNR and CDR2 FQNEAQ (reference sequence). V was clipped by 6 bases and J by 5 bases, with 18 bases between them. CDR3 bases: TGTGCCAGCAGAAGGTTAGGGGGCGGGAAAGATACGCAGTATTTT. Encoded protein: CASRRLGGGKDTQYF.

This sequence joins TRBV4-3 and TRBJ1-2; TRBD1 aligns across 8 bases. The CDR3 extends over 14 amino acids. Germline loops: CDR1 LGHNA, CDR2 YSLEER. Trimming removed 3 bases from V and 6 bases from J; junction bases left unmatched: 6. The chain's CDR3 is CASSQETGVDGYTF. CDR3 nucleotide sequence: TGCGCCAGCAGCCAGGAGACAGGGGTTGATGGCTACACCTTC.

The chain is built from TRBV5-1 and TRBJ2-2; D is perhaps TRBD2 (6 bases). This CDR3 has 15 residues. CDR1 is SGHRS and CDR2 is YFSETQ in the germline V gene. V lost 4 bases and J 0 bases, leaving 10 bases between the germline ends. CDR3 amino acids: CASSTGTANTGELFF. Here the CDR3 DNA reads TGCGCCAGCAGCACCGGGACTGCGAACACCGGGGAGCTGTTTTTT.

This chain joins TRBV3-1 (or the pseudogene TRBV3-2) and TRBJ1-5; TRBD1 aligns across 7 bases. The V gene's germline CDR1 is LGHDT and CDR2 YNNKEL (reference sequence). V dropped 0 bases and J dropped 9; count of bases not matched to a gene: 2. The CDR3 extends over 13 amino acids. Here the CDR3 reads CASSQDRGMPQHF. CDR3 sequence (DNA): TGTGCCAGCAGCCAAGACAGGGGGATGCCCCAGCATTTT.

This sequence joins TRBV5-1 and TRBJ2-7, with a weak D call TRBD2 (5 bases). CDR3 size: 17 residues. Trimming cost V 7 bases and J 0 bases, with 23 bases left between them. Germline V gene data show CDR1 as SGHRS and CDR2 as YFSETQ. The CDR3 spells CASAPAEYQEGSYEQYF. The CDR3, as DNA: TGCGCCAGCGCTCCGGCGGAATATCAAGAGGGCTCCTACGAGCAGTACTTC.

The chain combines TRBV7-9 with TRBJ1-6; D is unresolved. V dropped 3 bases and J dropped 3 bases, with 3 bases sitting between them. The CDR3 spans 13 residues. CDR1 and CDR2 (germline): SEHNR, FQNEAQ (reference sequence). The CDR3 here is CASSFGYNSPLHF. Here the CDR3 DNA reads TGTGCCAGCAGCTTCGGCTATAATTCACCCCTCCACTTT.

The chain is built from TRBV19 and TRBJ2-1; 10 positions agree with TRBD1. The length of the CDR3 is 16 residues. Losses at the gene ends were 5 bases for V and 6 bases for J; bases not matched to a gene: 10. Germline CDR1 and CDR2: LNHDA and SQIVND (reference sequence). CDR3 in DNA: TGTGCCAGTAGTTTAATAACCGGGACAGGGGTCAATGAGCAGTTCTTC. This gives the protein CASSLITGTGVNEQFF.

V and J are TRBV24-1 and TRBJ2-3, with 9 bases fitting TRBD1. This CDR3 region has 16 residues. The germline CDR1 and CDR2 sequences are KGHDR and SFDVKD. With V trimmed by 4 bases and J by 6 bases, 10 bases remained unmatched. The CDR3 loop is CATSDPGQGRADTQYF. CDR3 DNA sequence: TGTGCCACCAGTGACCCAGGACAGGGGAGGGCGGATACGCAGTATTTT.

This chain uses TRBV12-3 or TRBV12-4 with TRBJ1-4; possibly TRBD1 for D (5 bases). V dropped 2 bases and J dropped 8 bases, with 9 bases sitting between them. This CDR3 comprises 13 residues. CDR3 bases: TGTGCCAGCAGTTTAACAGGTGGGGAAAAACTGTTTTTT. It encodes CASSLTGGEKLFF.

This clone was picked up a small number of times. The V and J genes are TRBV4-1 and TRBJ1-1; D possibly corresponds to TRBD1 (6 bases). Germline V lookup: CDR1 MGHRA, CDR2 YSYEKL. The CDR3 is made up of 15 amino acids. The V gene lost 3 bases and the J gene lost 1 base, with 12 bases spanning the gap. In DNA, the CDR3 is TGCGCCAGCAGCCAGACCGGGACACCGAACACTGAAGCTTTCTTT. It is translated as CASSQTGTPNTEAFF.

This clone was recorded once. The rearrangement links TRBV24-1 to TRBJ2-1, with 8 bases matching TRBD2. Unmatched junction bases numbered 4, after V lost 3 bases and J lost 7 bases. This CDR3 has 14 residues. In germline, CDR1 is KGHDR, CDR2 SFDVKD. For the CDR3, the DNA is TGTGCCACCAGTGATCCGGGACTAGAGAATGAGCAGTTCTTC. Translation gives CATSDPGLENEQFF.

The chain carries TRBV2 and TRBJ2-1, with a tentative D call TRBD2 (6 bases). CDR1 and CDR2 (germline): SNHLY, FYNNEI. With 5 bases removed from V and 7 bases from J, the gap between germline ends came to 15 bases. CDR3 length: 14 amino acids. As DNA, the CDR3 is TGTGCCAGCAGTCCAGGGACCAGCGGGAATGAGCAGTTCTTC. This encodes CASSPGTSGNEQFF.

This chain uses TRBV30 with TRBJ1-4; the D gene is possibly TRBD1 (6 bases). In germline, CDR1 is GTSNPN, CDR2 SVGIG (reference sequence). The CDR3 runs 14 residues. V dropped 3 bases and J dropped 5 bases, with 13 bases sitting between them. CDR3 loop: CAWREQGGNEKLFF. The CDR3 nucleotides read TGTGCCTGGAGGGAACAGGGAGGGAATGAAAAACTGTTTTTT.

The chain employs TRBV21-1 and TRBJ1-5. TRBV21-1 is shown as a pseudogene. The CDR3 sequence is 20 residues long. This CDR3 reads CASSKALGVDGLYCNQPQHF. CDR3 DNA: TGTGCCAGCAGCAAAGCTCTGGGAGTCGACGGTCTGTATTGCAATCAGCCCCAGCATTTT.

The gene calls are TRBV11-3 and TRBJ2-5, with 10 positions matching TRBD2. The CDR3 contains 18 residues. V dropped 1 base and J dropped 6; count of bases not matched to a gene: 14. CDR1 SGHNT and CDR2 YENEEA come from the germline V gene. The CDR3 coding sequence is TGTGCCAGCAGCTTAGCGGGGACTAGCGTAAATATTGGTAAGACCCAGTACTTC. This translates into CASSLAGTSVNIGKTQYF.

This rearrangement joins TRBV19 to TRBJ1-2; 10 positions agree with TRBD1. Germline trimming cut 7 bases from V and 0 bases from J; bases unmatched to any gene: 11. The CDR3 runs to 17 residues. Germline CDR1 LNHDA, CDR2 SQIVND (reference sequence). This CDR3 reads CASTTYWDRGANYGYTF. CDR3 nucleotide sequence: TGTGCCAGTACCACCTACTGGGACAGGGGAGCTAACTATGGCTACACCTTC.

The chain employs TRBV4-2 and TRBJ2-3, with 12 bases aligning to TRBD2. With 2 bases clipped from V and 4 bases from J, the junction kept 10 bases outside the gene matches. From germline, CDR1 is LGHNA and CDR2 YNFKEQ. The CDR3 runs to 18 residues. The CDR3 protein is CASSQSSGRAFGADTQYF. The CDR3 region has the DNA TGTGCCAGCAGCCAATCTAGCGGGAGGGCCTTTGGCGCAGATACGCAGTATTTT.

The CDR3 region has the DNA TGCAGTGCTAGTTCGGGGATGGATACGCAGTATTTT. Protein sequence: CSASSGMDTQYF. The rearrangement uses TRBV20-1 and TRBJ2-3; possibly TRBD2 for D (5 bases). V gave up 3 bases and J gave up 6 bases, with 10 bases separating them. The CDR3 is 12 residues long. Germline V gives CDR1 DFQATT, CDR2 SNEGSKA (reference sequence).

CDR3 DNA: TGTGCCACCAGTGATCGGCGGGGGCGGCAGCCCCAGCATTTT. Its protein is CATSDRRGRQPQHF. This sequence joins TRBV24-1 and TRBJ1-5, with D tentatively TRBD1 (6 bases). The V gene lost 3 bases and the J gene lost 7 bases, with 12 bases spanning the gap. Looked up from germline, CDR1 is KGHDR and CDR2 is SFDVKD. The CDR3 has 14 amino acids.

Points on this clone: An end of the junction differs from the germline gene, which may be a read error. The chain has TRBV7-8 and TRBJ1-1; 7 bases match TRBD1. The CDR3 is made up of 15 amino acids. Germline-derived CDR1 and CDR2 are SGHVS and FQNEAQ. The CDR3, as DNA: TGTGCCAGCAGCTTAGATTTCGACAGGGTAAAGGGAAAGGTCTTT. Its protein product is CASSLDFDRVKGKVF. Full variable domain (missing parts from reference TRBV7-8 and TRBJ1-1): GAGVSQSPRYKVAKRGQDVALRCDPISGHVSLFWYQQALGQGPEFLTYFQNEAQLDKSGLPSDRFFAERPEGSVSTLKIQRTQQEDSAVYLCASSLDFDRVKGKVFGQGTRLTVV.

V is TRBV6-1 and J is TRBJ1-4, with D possibly TRBD1 on 5 matching bases. CDR1 MNHNS and CDR2 SASEGT come from the germline V gene. CDR3 size: 15 residues. V gave up 3 bases and J gave up 7 bases, with 15 bases separating them. In DNA form, the CDR3 reads TGTGCCAGCAGTGACCGGCAGGGTGGCCGTGAAAAACTGTTTTTT. Protein: CASSDRQGGREKLFF.

The chain couples TRBV6-2 or TRBV6-3 to TRBJ2-2; the match to TRBD2 covers 8 bases. Germline V gene sequence: CDR1 MNHEY, CDR2 SVGEGT. Losses at the gene ends were 6 bases for V and 1 base for J; bases not matched to a gene: 7. The CDR3 spans 16 residues. CDR3: CASSLEGLGNTGELFF. DNA for the CDR3: TGTGCCAGCAGCCTGGAGGGACTAGGGAACACCGGGGAGCTGTTTTTT.

V is TRBV6-6 and J is TRBJ2-1, with D possibly matching TRBD1 (6 bases). The V end lost 6 bases, the J end lost 7 bases, and 16 bases lay between the germline ends. The CDR3 spans 14 residues. The germline V gene encodes CDR1 MNHNY and CDR2 SVGAGI (reference sequence). The CDR3, as DNA: TGTGCCAGCAGGGGACAAGGAATTCTAAATGAGCAGTTCTTC. This sequence encodes CASRGQGILNEQFF.

The chain uses TRBV5-1 and TRBJ1-2, with 8 positions matching TRBD1. J gave up 2 bases and V 4 bases, and 7 bases lay outside the gene matches. The CDR3 runs to 15 residues. Germline V lookup: CDR1 SGHRS, CDR2 YFSETQ. The CDR3 loop reads CASSPGQGTNYGYTF. As DNA, the CDR3 is TGCGCCAGCAGCCCCGGACAGGGCACCAACTATGGCTACACCTTC.

The rearrangement links TRBV2 to TRBJ2-1, with 14 positions matching TRBD2. The ends lost 3 bases at V and 7 bases at J; junction bases unmatched: 5. Germline loops: CDR1 SNHLY, CDR2 FYNNEI. The CDR3 spans 16 residues. The CDR3 loop is CASSEGLAGVGNEQFF. DNA of the CDR3: TGTGCCAGCAGTGAGGGACTAGCGGGAGTTGGGAATGAGCAGTTCTTC.

This rearrangement joins TRBV7-6 to TRBJ2-4, with D possibly matching TRBD2 (5 bases). The CDR3 is 16 residues long. Trimming cost V 1 base and J 3 bases, with 13 bases left between them. Germline CDR1 SGHVS, CDR2 FNYEAQ. The CDR3 sequence: CASSLDTEAGKNIQYF. CDR3 DNA: TGTGCCAGCAGCTTAGATACCGAGGCGGGCAAAAACATTCAGTACTTC.

This clone was counted between two and nine times. The rearrangement links TRBV27 to TRBJ2-3; D unresolved. The CDR3 is made up of 13 amino acids. V was shortened by 6 bases and J by 1 base, with 8 bases between the two germline ends. The germline gives CDR1 MNHEY, CDR2 SMNVEV (reference sequence). The CDR3 loop reads CASRFTGTDTQYF. DNA for the CDR3: TGTGCCAGCAGATTCACGGGCACAGATACGCAGTATTTT.

This clone was counted only a few times. This rearrangement joins TRBV10-1 to TRBJ1-1, with D perhaps matching TRBD1 (5 bases). Trimming took 2 bases from V and 6 from J, leaving 10 bases between them. CDR1 and CDR2 from the germline V gene are WNHNN and SYGVQD (reference sequence). The CDR3 covers 13 residues. The CDR3 DNA reads TGCGCCAGCAGTGAGGGGGGGTCGGCTGAAGCTTTCTTT. Its translation is CASSEGGSAEAFF.